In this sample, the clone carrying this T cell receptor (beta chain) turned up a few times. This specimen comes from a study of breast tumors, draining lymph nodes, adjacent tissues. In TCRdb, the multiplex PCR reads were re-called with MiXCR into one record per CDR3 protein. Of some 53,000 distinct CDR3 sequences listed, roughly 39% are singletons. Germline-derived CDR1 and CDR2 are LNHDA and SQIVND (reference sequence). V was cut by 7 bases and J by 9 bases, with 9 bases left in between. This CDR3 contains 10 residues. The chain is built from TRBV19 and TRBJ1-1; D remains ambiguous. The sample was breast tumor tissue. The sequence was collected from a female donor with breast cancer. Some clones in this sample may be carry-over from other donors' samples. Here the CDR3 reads CASKGTQAFF. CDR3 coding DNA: TGTGCCAGTAAGGGAACTCAAGCTTTCTTT. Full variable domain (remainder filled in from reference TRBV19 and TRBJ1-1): DGGITQSPKYLFRKEGQNVTLSCEQNLNHDAMYWYRQDPGQGLRLIYYSQIVNDFQKGDIAEGYSVSREKKESFPLTVTSAQKNPTAFYLCASKGTQAFFGQGTRLTVV.